This T cell receptor beta chain was sequenced in a study of T-cell reconstitution after alpha-beta-depleted transplantation in children (dated by TCRdb to about 2016). Turning to the overall study: Using TCR repertoire profiling, the study followed T-cell immune reconstitution in a quantitative way in children after TCRalphabeta/CD19-depleted allogeneic hematopoietic cell transplantation.

To prepare the library, PCR was applied. Reads for this sample came from an Illumina HiSeq 2500. TCR libraries were prepared with molecular barcoding, using unique molecular identifiers to normalize TCRbeta repertoire quantification. TCRdb's own reprocessing of the public reads used fastp at Q25 and MiXCR and kept productive beta chains. Each CDR3 protein gets just one entry, which takes the most common genes and DNA from the rows behind it. Present in this sample are around 700,000 distinct CDR3 sequences, about an eighth of which were seen just once. Of the sample, about 0.79% falls within the top ten clones. Points on this clonotype: The target of this receptor is not known. Per-base quality was not reported, and no clone a single base away is much larger than it.

Beyond this particular receptor, the publication reports: Apparently early alphabetaT-cell count recovery about two months after transplant reportedly relied on only several hundred rapidly expanded clones derived from non-depleted graft cells. Over subsequent months, a decline in hyperexpanded clone frequencies was noted, and after one year, T-cell counts and TCRbeta diversity were mostly ascribed to newly produced T cells. In some patients, the high TCRbeta diversity seen at day 60 was put down to recipient T cells and intrathymic progenitors that had survived conditioning.

V and J lose 5 bases and 8 bases, and a span of 19 bases separates them. The cysteine opens and the phenylalanine closes a CDR3 of 13 amino acids. Here the CDR3 DNA is all that survives: 39 bases in frame from base 1. CDR1 DFQATT and CDR2 SNEGSKA were looked up in the germline V gene (reference sequence). The treatment or condition label, read with the paper, signifies: allogeneic hematopoietic cell transplantation with graft depleted of TCRalphabeta T cells and CD19 B cells. The children who served as transplant recipients had been given grafts of TCRalphabeta/CD19-depleted allogeneic hematopoietic cells.

The receptor was derived from a girl aged 2 to 9 with congenital amegakaryocytic thrombocytopenia, due to receive a stem cell transplant. The sample in question was PBMCs, obtained before TCRalphabeta/CD19-depleted stem cell transplant. Here the chain combines TRBV20-1 and TRBJ2-7, and possibly TRBD1, on 6 matching bases. The DNA reads TGCAGTGCTGGGACCCCAAGTCAGGGGCAGCAGTACTTC. The resulting protein is CSAGTPSQGQQYF.